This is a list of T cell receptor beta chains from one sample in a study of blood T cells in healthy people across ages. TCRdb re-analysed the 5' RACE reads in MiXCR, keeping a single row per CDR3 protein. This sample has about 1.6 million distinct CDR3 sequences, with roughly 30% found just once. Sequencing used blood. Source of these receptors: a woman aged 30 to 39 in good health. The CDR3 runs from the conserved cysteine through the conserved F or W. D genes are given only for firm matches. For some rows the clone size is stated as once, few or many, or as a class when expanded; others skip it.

CDR3nt: TGTGCCAGCAGTTTAGGGGGCGGAAAGACCCAGTACTTC; CDR3aa: CASSLGGGKTQYF; len: 13; v_gene: TRBV12-3/TRBV12-4; d_gene: NA; abundance: many; j_gene: TRBJ2-5
CDR3nt: TGTGCCAGCAGTTTACAGGGACTTAGCACAGATGCGCAGTATTTT; CDR3aa: CASSLQGLSTDAQYF; len: 15; v_gene: TRBV12-3/TRBV12-4; d_gene: NA; abundance: NA; j_gene: TRBJ2-3
CDR3nt: TGTGCCAGCAGTGACTCCGGTTCGACCCCCACAGATACGCAGTATTTT; CDR3aa: CASSDSGSTPTDTQYF; len: 16; v_gene: TRBV6-4; d_gene: NA; abundance: NA; j_gene: TRBJ2-3
CDR3nt: TGTGCCAGCGTTGCTGGGACTAGCGGGGGAGCCTACGAGCAGTACTTC; CDR3aa: CASVAGTSGGAYEQYF; len: 16; v_gene: TRBV2; d_gene: TRBD2; abundance: NA; j_gene: TRBJ2-7
CDR3nt: TGTGCCAGCAGCTTATGGGACTTAGCGGGAGGTGAGACCCAGTACTTC; CDR3aa: CASSLWDLAGGETQYF; len: 16; v_gene: TRBV7-9; d_gene: TRBD2; abundance: NA; j_gene: TRBJ2-5
CDR3nt: TGTGCCAGCAGCCAAGACCGGGACTATAATTCACCCCTCCACTTT; CDR3aa: CASSQDRDYNSPLHF; len: 15; v_gene: TRBV3-1; d_gene: NA; abundance: NA; j_gene: TRBJ1-6
CDR3nt: TGTGCCAGCAGTTCGAGGGGTCCGGGGACCCAGTACTTC; CDR3aa: CASSSRGPGTQYF; len: 13; v_gene: TRBV27; d_gene: NA; abundance: few; j_gene: TRBJ2-5
CDR3nt: TGTGCCAGCAGCCAGGGCCTGCCGGGCTACGAGCAGTACTTC; CDR3aa: CASSQGLPGYEQYF; len: 14; v_gene: TRBV3-1; d_gene: NA; abundance: NA; j_gene: TRBJ2-7
CDR3nt: TGTGCCAGCAGCTTAGAGTTAGGTTCCTACAATGAGCAGTTCTTC; CDR3aa: CASSLELGSYNEQFF; len: 15; v_gene: TRBV5-6; d_gene: NA; abundance: NA; j_gene: TRBJ2-1
CDR3nt: TGTGCCAGCAGCCGCTGTGGAGAGACCCAGTACTTC; CDR3aa: CASSRCGETQYF; len: 12; v_gene: TRBV28; d_gene: NA; abundance: NA; j_gene: TRBJ2-5
CDR3nt: TGTGCCAGCAGCCGCAGACAGGGAAATTCACCCCTCCACTTT; CDR3aa: CASSRRQGNSPLHF; len: 14; v_gene: TRBV3-1; d_gene: TRBD1; abundance: NA; j_gene: TRBJ1-6
CDR3nt: TGTGCCAGCAGTATGGGAGGAAGCAGCCCCTACGAGCAGTACTTC; CDR3aa: CASSMGGSSPYEQYF; len: 15; v_gene: TRBV5-6; d_gene: NA; abundance: NA; j_gene: TRBJ2-7
CDR3nt: TGCAGTGCTAGTAAGACAGGGGTTTGGGAGACCCAGTACTTC; CDR3aa: CSASKTGVWETQYF; len: 14; v_gene: TRBV20-1; d_gene: TRBD1; abundance: NA; j_gene: TRBJ2-5
CDR3nt: TGTGCCACCAGCACTCGGAGTAGCAATCAGCCCCAGCATTTT; CDR3aa: CATSTRSSNQPQHF; len: 14; v_gene: TRBV15; d_gene: NA; abundance: NA; j_gene: TRBJ1-5
CDR3nt: TGCAGCGTTGAATACGGGAGGGCCGTGGATTTCCCGAAATCCTACGAGCAGTACTTC; CDR3aa: CSVEYGRAVDFPKSYEQYF; len: 19; v_gene: TRBV29-1; d_gene: TRBD2; abundance: few; j_gene: TRBJ2-7
CDR3nt: TGTGCCAGCTCACCTAATTTGAATTCACCCCTCCACTTT; CDR3aa: CASSPNLNSPLHF; len: 13; v_gene: TRBV18; d_gene: NA; abundance: NA; j_gene: TRBJ1-6
CDR3nt: TGCAGTGCTAGCCCGGCGAGGCTAGCGGTAACAGATACGCAGTATTTT; CDR3aa: CSASPARLAVTDTQYF; len: 16; v_gene: TRBV20-1; d_gene: TRBD2; abundance: NA; j_gene: TRBJ2-3
CDR3nt: TGTGCCAGCAGCGTAGGGGGGGCTAGCGGGAGCAGAGGAAATGAGCAGTTCTTC; CDR3aa: CASSVGGASGSRGNEQFF; len: 18; v_gene: TRBV9; d_gene: TRBD2; abundance: NA; j_gene: TRBJ2-1
CDR3nt: TGTGCCAGCAGTGGGACAGGTCGCTACGAGCAGTACTTC; CDR3aa: CASSGTGRYEQYF; len: 13; v_gene: TRBV2; d_gene: TRBD1; abundance: NA; j_gene: TRBJ2-7
CDR3nt: TGTGCCAGCAGCGTAGGAGGGTACGGAAGTAATTCACCCCTCCACTTT; CDR3aa: CASSVGGYGSNSPLHF; len: 16; v_gene: TRBV9; d_gene: NA; abundance: few; j_gene: TRBJ1-6
CDR3nt: TGTGCCAGCAGTTTCGGACAAAGTCAGACCCAGTACTTC; CDR3aa: CASSFGQSQTQYF; len: 13; v_gene: TRBV6-6; d_gene: NA; abundance: NA; j_gene: TRBJ2-5
CDR3nt: TGCGCCAGCAGCTTGGGAGTAGCGGGAGTGGGGAATGAGCAGTTCTTC; CDR3aa: CASSLGVAGVGNEQFF; len: 16; v_gene: TRBV5-1; d_gene: TRBD2; abundance: NA; j_gene: TRBJ2-1
CDR3nt: TGTGCCAGCAGCCAAGAGTGGGGGCTGGGGGAGACCCAGTACTTC; CDR3aa: CASSQEWGLGETQYF; len: 15; v_gene: TRBV3-1; d_gene: NA; abundance: NA; j_gene: TRBJ2-5
CDR3nt: TGCAGTGCCCATCGGGGGAGCTCCTACAATGAGCAGTTCTTC; CDR3aa: CSAHRGSSYNEQFF; len: 14; v_gene: TRBV20-1; d_gene: NA; abundance: few; j_gene: TRBJ2-1
CDR3nt: TGTGCCAGCAGGCCAATCGGGGCGGGAGGCAATGAGCAGTTCTTC; CDR3aa: CASRPIGAGGNEQFF; len: 15; v_gene: TRBV28; d_gene: TRBD2; abundance: NA; j_gene: TRBJ2-1
CDR3nt: TGTGCCACCAGTGACCGGACTAGCGGGAGACCCACGGGAGAGACCCAGTACTTC; CDR3aa: CATSDRTSGRPTGETQYF; len: 18; v_gene: TRBV24-1; d_gene: TRBD2; abundance: few; j_gene: TRBJ2-5
CDR3nt: TGCGCCAGCAGCCAAGATGTAGGGGGGGGTGAAGCTTTCTTT; CDR3aa: CASSQDVGGGEAFF; len: 14; v_gene: TRBV4-1; d_gene: NA; abundance: few; j_gene: TRBJ1-1
CDR3nt: TGTGCCAGCAGAGCCACTAGCGGGATAGGCCACAATGAGCAGTTCTTC; CDR3aa: CASRATSGIGHNEQFF; len: 16; v_gene: TRBV28; d_gene: TRBD2; abundance: NA; j_gene: TRBJ2-1
CDR3nt: TGTGCCAGCAGTTGGGGACAGGCGTACTACGAGCAGTACTTC; CDR3aa: CASSWGQAYYEQYF; len: 14; v_gene: TRBV28; d_gene: TRBD1; abundance: NA; j_gene: TRBJ2-7
CDR3nt: TGTGCCAGCAGCCCCGAGACAGGGTACTCAACAGATACGCAGTATTTT; CDR3aa: CASSPETGYSTDTQYF; len: 16; v_gene: TRBV2; d_gene: TRBD1; abundance: few; j_gene: TRBJ2-3
CDR3nt: TGTGCCAGCAGCTCGGGGCAGGAGCAGTACTTC; CDR3aa: CASSSGQEQYF; len: 11; v_gene: TRBV12-3/TRBV12-4; d_gene: NA; abundance: many; j_gene: TRBJ2-7
CDR3nt: TGTGCCAGCAAGGGCCTCAATCGGCCCCAGCATTTT; CDR3aa: CASKGLNRPQHF; len: 12; v_gene: TRBV6-1; d_gene: NA; abundance: NA; j_gene: TRBJ1-5
CDR3nt: TGTGCCAGTACCCCTCGGGGCGGGGGATCGCAGTATTTT; CDR3aa: CASTPRGGGSQYF; len: 13; v_gene: TRBV19; d_gene: TRBD2; abundance: NA; j_gene: TRBJ2-3
CDR3nt: TGCGCCAGCAGTGGGACTAGCGGGAGCAAGTACGAGCAGTACTTC; CDR3aa: CASSGTSGSKYEQYF; len: 15; v_gene: TRBV10-2; d_gene: TRBD2; abundance: NA; j_gene: TRBJ2-7
CDR3nt: TGCGCCAGCAGCCAAGAATGGGGGGGGTCTGTCGGCTACACCTTC; CDR3aa: CASSQEWGGSVGYTF; len: 15; v_gene: TRBV4-1; d_gene: NA; abundance: NA; j_gene: TRBJ1-2
CDR3nt: TGTGCCAGCAGCCCCGGATGGGGAAGTGATCAAGAGACCCAGTACTTC; CDR3aa: CASSPGWGSDQETQYF; len: 16; v_gene: TRBV11-1; d_gene: NA; abundance: NA; j_gene: TRBJ2-5
CDR3nt: TGTGCCAGCAGCCTACTACTAGCGGGAGGGGCAGATACGCAGTATTTT; CDR3aa: CASSLLLAGGADTQYF; len: 16; v_gene: TRBV13; d_gene: TRBD2; abundance: many; j_gene: TRBJ2-3
CDR3nt: TGTGCCAGCAGCTTTGGCGGGGCAGATACGCAGTATTTT; CDR3aa: CASSFGGADTQYF; len: 13; v_gene: TRBV7-7; d_gene: NA; abundance: many; j_gene: TRBJ2-3
CDR3nt: TGTGCCAGCAGCATGGAGGTGGAGACCCAGTACTTC; CDR3aa: CASSMEVETQYF; len: 12; v_gene: TRBV25-1; d_gene: NA; abundance: NA; j_gene: TRBJ2-5
CDR3nt: TGTGCCAGCAGCTTACGGGGAGCGCCGTCCTACGAGCAGTACTTC; CDR3aa: CASSLRGAPSYEQYF; len: 15; v_gene: TRBV11-2; d_gene: NA; abundance: NA; j_gene: TRBJ2-7
CDR3nt: TGTGCCAGCAGCCAGCAGGGAGGGGGTTACGATAATGAAAAACTGTTTTTT; CDR3aa: CASSQQGGGYDNEKLFF; len: 17; v_gene: TRBV4-2; d_gene: NA; abundance: NA; j_gene: TRBJ1-4
CDR3nt: TGCAGCGTTGAATCAGGTGATGAAAAACTGTTTTTT; CDR3aa: CSVESGDEKLFF; len: 12; v_gene: TRBV29-1; d_gene: NA; abundance: NA; j_gene: TRBJ1-4
CDR3nt: TGCGCCAGCAGCCCGCGTATCACGAGCTCCTACAATGAGCAGTTCTTC; CDR3aa: CASSPRITSSYNEQFF; len: 16; v_gene: TRBV5-1; d_gene: NA; abundance: once; j_gene: TRBJ2-1
CDR3nt: TGTGCCAGCAGCCAAGTACAGGGGGGTGGGGCCAACGTCCTGACTTTC; CDR3aa: CASSQVQGGGANVLTF; len: 16; v_gene: TRBV4-2; d_gene: TRBD1; abundance: few; j_gene: TRBJ2-6
CDR3nt: TGTGCCAGCAGCTCCCAGGGAGTCTATAATTCACCCCTCCACTTT; CDR3aa: CASSSQGVYNSPLHF; len: 15; v_gene: TRBV7-9; d_gene: NA; abundance: few; j_gene: TRBJ1-6
CDR3nt: TGTGCCAGCAGTCAGGGACAGTCCCGGGATGAAAAACTGTTTTTT; CDR3aa: CASSQGQSRDEKLFF; len: 15; v_gene: TRBV7-9; d_gene: TRBD1; abundance: NA; j_gene: TRBJ1-4
CDR3nt: TGCAGTGCTAGAGATGAGAGGGTGTTTGGTTTGTGGGCTTTCTTT; CDR3aa: CSARDERVFGLWAFF; len: 15; v_gene: TRBV20-1; d_gene: NA; abundance: NA; j_gene: TRBJ1-1
CDR3nt: TGCGCCAGCAGCTTGGTGCAGGGGTCCTACAATGAGCAGTTCTTC; CDR3aa: CASSLVQGSYNEQFF; len: 15; v_gene: TRBV7-9; d_gene: NA; abundance: many; j_gene: TRBJ2-1
CDR3nt: TGCGCCAGCAGCCAGAGAGCGGGGACGAACACAGATACGCAGTATTTT; CDR3aa: CASSQRAGTNTDTQYF; len: 16; v_gene: TRBV4-1; d_gene: TRBD2; abundance: NA; j_gene: TRBJ2-3
CDR3nt: TGTGCCAGCAGTTATAGCAGGGGCTCTACGCAGTATTTT; CDR3aa: CASSYSRGSTQYF; len: 13; v_gene: TRBV27; d_gene: NA; abundance: NA; j_gene: TRBJ2-3
CDR3nt: TGTGCCAGCAGCTTGGGAGAGGGGCGATACACTGAAGCTTTCTTT; CDR3aa: CASSLGEGRYTEAFF; len: 15; v_gene: TRBV5-5; d_gene: NA; abundance: NA; j_gene: TRBJ1-1
CDR3nt: TGCGCCAGCAGCCAAGCTCCGGGACAGGCCGCGTCCTCAACTAATGAAAAACTGTTTTTT; CDR3aa: CASSQAPGQAASSTNEKLFF; len: 20; v_gene: TRBV4-1; d_gene: TRBD1; abundance: few; j_gene: TRBJ1-4
CDR3nt: TGCGCCAGCAGCTTAGATCTTGTTGAGGTCGACAACTCTGGGGCCAACGTCCTGACTTTC; CDR3aa: CASSLDLVEVDNSGANVLTF; len: 20; v_gene: TRBV5-1; d_gene: NA; abundance: NA; j_gene: TRBJ2-6
CDR3nt: TGCAGCGTTGGACAGGGTGCCCCTCGAGAGCAGTACTTC; CDR3aa: CSVGQGAPREQYF; len: 13; v_gene: TRBV29-1; d_gene: TRBD1; abundance: many; j_gene: TRBJ2-7
CDR3nt: TGTGCCAGCAGGACAGGGGGCATGAATGGCTACACCTTC; CDR3aa: CASRTGGMNGYTF; len: 13; v_gene: TRBV27; d_gene: TRBD1; abundance: few; j_gene: TRBJ1-2